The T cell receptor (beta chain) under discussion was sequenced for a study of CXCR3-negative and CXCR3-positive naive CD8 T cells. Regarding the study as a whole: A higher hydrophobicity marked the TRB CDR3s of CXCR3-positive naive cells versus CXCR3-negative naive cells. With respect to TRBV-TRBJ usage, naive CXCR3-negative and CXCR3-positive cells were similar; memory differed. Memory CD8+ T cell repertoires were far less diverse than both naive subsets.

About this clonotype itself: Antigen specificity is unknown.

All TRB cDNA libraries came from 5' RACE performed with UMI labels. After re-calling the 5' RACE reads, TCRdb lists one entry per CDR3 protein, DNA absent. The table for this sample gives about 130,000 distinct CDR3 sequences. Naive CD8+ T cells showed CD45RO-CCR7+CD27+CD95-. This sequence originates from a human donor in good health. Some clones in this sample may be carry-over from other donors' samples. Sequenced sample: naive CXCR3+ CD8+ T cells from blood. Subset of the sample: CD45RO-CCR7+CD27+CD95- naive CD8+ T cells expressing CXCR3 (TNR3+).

This CDR3 is CATSSPGTGTTNEKLFF. The chain uses TRBV15 and TRBJ1-4; lacking DNA, the TRBD1 call made by TCRdb goes unchecked. CDR3 length equals 17 residues. Germline V gene sequence: CDR1 LNHNV, CDR2 YYDKDF (reference sequence).